This entry features one T cell receptor (beta chain) sequence. Its target is unknown. The entry originates in a study of type 1 and type 2 diabetes patients. Findings and limits, study-wide: Groups were not age- or gender-matched, which may bias interpretation.

CDR1 is WNHNN and CDR2 is SYGVQD in the germline V gene (reference sequence). CDR3 length equals 12 residues. Trimming removed 6 bases at V and 6 bases at J, with 12 bases between. The PCR template was genomic DNA. Amplification of the beta chain CDR3 used 30 forward and 13 reverse multiplex primers. One entry per CDR3 protein results from TCRdb running MiXCR on the multiplex PCR reads. The sample holds more than 250,000 distinct CDR3 sequences, over 45% seen once. Sequenced: peripheral blood mononuclear cells (PBMCs). The V gene is TRBV10-1, the J gene TRBJ2-7; TRBD1 might be the D (5 bases). This TCR derives from a man in his late teens or twenties with type 2 diabetes. The CDR3 DNA follows: TGCGCCAGCAGCGCCCAGGGTCCCGAGCAGTACTTC. As protein: CASSAQGPEQYF.